This TCR beta chain emerged from a study of T cell responses to AZD1222 COVID-19 vaccine. Study-wide results and limits: Following two doses of AZD1222, Spike-specific TCR breadth and depth rose.

Measured with immunoSEQ multiplex PCR; TCRdb has only the in-frame clones, and not every one. The repertoire includes tens of thousands of clones, about nine tenths of them detected once, and around 2% sits in the top ten. V shed 1 base and J shed 4 bases, with 14 bases lying between them. The CDR3 sequence is 16 residues long. CDR1 is SEHNR, CDR2 FQNEAQ, per germline (reference sequence). A note on this clone: Antigen specificity is unknown.

The chain recombines TRBV7-9 with TRBJ2-1; D is possibly TRBD1 or TRBD2 (6 bases each). The receptor's source is an adult in good health. The sample here was peripheral blood, taken on day 0 of AZD1222 vaccination. The CDR3 here is CASSLDWGANYNEQFF. CDR3 bases: TGTGCCAGCAGCTTAGATTGGGGGGCGAATTACAATGAGCAGTTCTTC.